The 24 T cell receptor beta chains below come from one sample, sequenced in a study of T-cell memory formation after mild COVID-19 listed by TCRdb under 2021. To prepare the library, 5' RACE was applied. The run used an Illumina NovaSeq 6000. The public reads were quality trimmed at Q25 with fastp and then assembled into clones with MiXCR by TCRdb, keeping productive beta chains. One record per CDR3 amino acid sequence lists the most common genes and DNA. The sample table shows under 300,000 distinct CDR3 sequences, and over 15% are seen once. The ten largest clonotypes hold approximately 3.5% of the sample. The sample consisted of PBMCs or a T cell subset sorted from them (not recorded which). The receptor set was obtained from a man aged 18 to 29 who had mild COVID-19 (a few samples of this study predate the infection). The sample titles of this study are shuffled in the database, so cell type and time point are left out; the donor was told from shared clones.

The chain carries TRBV20-1 and TRBJ2-7; D is unresolved. The germline V gene has CDR1 DFQATT and CDR2 SNEGSKA (reference sequence). This CDR3 contains 13 residues. Trimming pared 4 bases from V and 0 bases from J, leaving 10 bases between. The CDR3 DNA reads TGCAGTGCTATAGTCCAACCCTCCTACGAGCAGTACTTC. Its protein product is CSAIVQPSYEQYF.

This clonotype was seen ten or more times. V gene TRBV10-3 combines with J gene TRBJ2-3; 7 nucleotides match TRBD1. The CDR3 consists of 14 residues. CDR1 is ENHRY, CDR2 SYGVKD, per germline. J gave up 2 bases and V 6 bases, and 5 bases lay outside the gene matches. In DNA form, the CDR3 reads TGTGCCATCAGAGGGACAGTTCTCACAGATACGCAGTATTTT. It is translated as CAIRGTVLTDTQYF.

The chain carries TRBV20-1 and TRBJ2-7; a possible D gene is TRBD2 (5 bases). The CDR3 covers 12 residues. Germline-derived CDR1 and CDR2 are DFQATT and SNEGSKA (reference sequence). The V gene lost 3 bases and the J gene lost 3 bases, with 9 bases spanning the gap. The DNA for the CDR3 is TGCAGTGCTAGGCGAAGCGGCTACGAGCAGTACGTC. It yields the protein CSARRSGYEQYV.

The chain has TRBV28 and TRBJ1-1; a possible D gene is TRBD1 (6 bases). In germline, CDR1 is MDHEN, CDR2 SYDVKM. The CDR3 consists of 15 residues. V was cut by 6 bases and J by 0 bases, with 14 bases left in between. The CDR3 bases are TGTGCCAGCAGCCCGATGGGACACCTGAACACTGAAGCTTTCTTT. It translates to CASSPMGHLNTEAFF.

This clonotype showed up just a few times. The gene calls are TRBV6-2 or TRBV6-3 and TRBJ1-5, with D possibly TRBD1 on 5 matching bases. CDR3 length: 15 amino acids. CDR1 and CDR2 (germline): MNHEY, SVGEGT. V was pared by 7 bases and J by 2 bases, with 15 bases between. The CDR3 coding sequence is TGTGCCAGCACCCCAGGTGGGGGGGGCAATCAGCCCCAGCATTTT. Its protein is CASTPGGGGNQPQHF.

This clonotype was found a few times. The V call is TRBV3-2, the J call TRBJ1-6; the table assigns TRBD1, which was not confirmed against the DNA. TRBV3-2 is an annotated pseudogene. CDR3 length: 16 residues. The CDR3 DNA is TGTGCCAGCAGCCAAGATAGGCCCCCAGATAATTCACCCCTCCACTTT. It yields the protein CASSQDRPPDNSPLHF.

This clonotype came up a few times. A far larger clone is a single base away, which makes a read error likely. The rearrangement links TRBV11-2 to TRBJ1-1; D not certain. The CDR3 covers 13 residues. Germline loops: CDR1 SGHAT, CDR2 FQNNGV. The ends were cut back, 1 base at V and 4 bases at J, with 7 bases in the middle. In nucleotides, the CDR3 is TGTGCCAGCAGCTTAGGGGGTACCACTGAAGCTTTCTTT. Amino acid sequence: CASSLGGTTEAFF.

The table lists this clonotype with many counts. J is TRBJ2-7 and V is TRBV7-2, with 10 bases that match TRBD1. The CDR3 spans 14 residues. Germline V CDR1 and CDR2: SGHTA, FQGNSA. V lost 5 bases to trimming and J lost 7 bases; unmatched junction nucleotides: 8. In nucleotides, the CDR3 is TGTGCCAGCAGCCCTAGACAGGGGGCGTATGAGCAGTACTTC. This codes for CASSPRQGAYEQYF.

The sample holds many counts of this clonotype. The chain uses TRBV29-1 and TRBJ2-3, with D possibly matching TRBD1 (6 bases). The CDR3 is 12 residues long. V was shortened by 4 bases and J by 5 bases, with 10 bases between the two germline ends. The V gene's germline CDR1 is SQVTM and CDR2 ANQGSEA. The DNA of the CDR3 is TGCAGCGTTGCAGGGGCCCGAGATACGCAGTATTTT. Encoded protein: CSVAGARDTQYF.

The chain is built from TRBV20-1 and TRBJ2-7, with TRBD2 matching 9 bases. The V gene end was trimmed by 1 base and the J gene end by 1 base; junction bases not matched to a gene: 5. Germline loops: CDR1 DFQATT, CDR2 SNEGSKA (reference sequence). This CDR3 region has 15 residues. The chain's CDR3 is CSARGPAGGSYEQYF. CDR3 in DNA: TGCAGTGCTAGAGGCCCAGCGGGGGGTTCCTACGAGCAGTACTTC.

This clonotype was counted a few times. This rearrangement joins TRBV24-1 to TRBJ2-3, with a tentative D call TRBD2 (5 bases). V was clipped by 2 bases and J by 7 bases, with 6 bases between them. Germline V gene sequence: CDR1 KGHDR, CDR2 SFDVKD. The CDR3 consists of 12 residues. CDR3 bases: TGTGCCACCAGTGATTCGGGGTATACGCAGTATTTT. Protein: CATSDSGYTQYF.

The chain links TRBV5-1 to TRBJ2-7, with 10 bases lining up with TRBD1. There are 13 residues in the CDR3. Looked up from germline, CDR1 is SGHRS and CDR2 is YFSETQ. Germline trimming cut 5 bases from V and 7 bases from J; bases unmatched to any gene: 6. The CDR3 nucleotides read TGCGCCAGCAGTGGGGGACAGGGGTATGAGCAGTACTTC. It yields the protein CASSGGQGYEQYF.

V gene TRBV9 combines with J gene TRBJ1-6; possibly TRBD1 for D (5 bases). V shed 2 bases and J shed 10 bases, with 13 bases lying between them. The CDR3 length is 14 residues. Germline V gives CDR1 SGDLS, CDR2 YYNGEE. DNA of the CDR3: TGTGCCAGCAGCGTCCAATGGGGGGACTCACCCCTCCACTTT. The encoded protein is CASSVQWGDSPLHF.

This rearrangement joins TRBV4-3 to TRBJ1-3; D remains ambiguous. The V gene's germline CDR1 is LGHNA and CDR2 YSLEER. CDR3 length: 17 residues. Trimming stripped 4 bases from V and 1 base from J, with 17 bases between. CDR3 coding DNA: TGCGCCAGCAGCCTGGGAGGAGTGACCGGGTCTGGAAACACCATATATTTT. It specifies CASSLGGVTGSGNTIYF.

A note on this clonotype: Compared with germline, one end of the junction differs, possibly owing to a read error. The genes are TRBV3-1 and TRBJ2-1; TRBD2 matches at 16 bases. This CDR3 has 15 residues. Per germline, CDR1 LGHDT and CDR2 YNNKEL (reference sequence). The CDR3 DNA sequence: TGTGCCAGCAGCCTCGGGACTAGCGGGGGGGCCGGTTTCAGATTC. Amino acid sequence: CASSLGTSGGAGFRF.

CDR3 sequence (DNA): TGTGCCAGCAGCTCACCCAACACGCTCACTGAAGCTTTCTTT. It codes for CASSSPNTLTEAFF. The rearrangement links TRBV7-2 to TRBJ1-1; no firm D call. Deletions cut 4 bases from V and 4 bases from J, with 13 bases between. The CDR3 has 14 residues. Per germline, CDR1 SGHTA and CDR2 FQGNSA.

This chain connects TRBV12-3 or TRBV12-4 to TRBJ2-3, with 9 bases identical to TRBD2. This CDR3 spans 17 amino acids. The J segment lost 4 bases and the V segment lost 7 bases, leaving 15 bases of the junction unmatched. Here the CDR3 DNA reads TGTGCCAGCACCCCTCTTTGGGGTAGCGGGGGTCCAGATACGCAGTATTTT. Residues: CASTPLWGSGGPDTQYF.

Only a few counts were recorded for this clonotype. The rearrangement uses TRBV7-9 and TRBJ2-5; 9 positions agree with TRBD2. The V segment lost 6 bases and the J segment 4 bases; nucleotides outside the gene matches: 9. Germline assignment: CDR1 SEHNR and CDR2 FQNEAQ (reference sequence). The CDR3 contains 15 residues. Here the CDR3 reads CASRGGGGALETQYF. As DNA, the CDR3 is TGTGCCAGCAGAGGAGGCGGGGGGGCCTTAGAGACCCAGTACTTC.

V is TRBV3-1 and J is TRBJ2-1; D is unresolved. V lost 4 bases and J 12 bases, leaving 19 bases between the germline ends. The CDR3 extends over 14 amino acids. The germline V gene encodes CDR1 LGHDT and CDR2 YNNKEL (reference sequence). The CDR3: CASSPLPGRKLQFF. CDR3 in DNA: TGTGCCAGCAGCCCGCTCCCGGGCCGAAAATTGCAGTTCTTC.

J is TRBJ1-1 and V is TRBV7-9; 9 bases fit TRBD1. V gave up 7 bases and J gave up 5 bases; unmatched junction bases: 5. The CDR3 spans 13 residues. Per the germline V gene, CDR1 is SEHNR and CDR2 is FQNEAQ (reference sequence). The CDR3 region is CASMGQGWTEAFF. CDR3 DNA sequence: TGTGCCAGCATGGGACAGGGCTGGACTGAAGCTTTCTTT.

This clonotype was seen only a few times. The chain recombines TRBV7-2 with TRBJ2-3; possibly TRBD1 or TRBD2 for D (7 bases each). V was pared by 5 bases and J by 1 base, with 19 bases between. The CDR3 loop spans 17 amino acids. Germline V CDR1 and CDR2: SGHTA, FQGNSA. The CDR3 spells CASSPPGGGARTDTQYF. The CDR3 DNA is TGTGCCAGCAGCCCCCCAGGGGGGGGCGCCCGCACAGATACGCAGTATTTT. The full variable domain, with the rest looked up from reference TRBV7-2 and TRBJ2-3, is GAGVSQSPSNKVTEKGKDVELRCDPISGHTALYWYRQSLGQGLEFLIYFQGNSAPDKSGLPSDRFSAERTGGSVSTLTIQRTQQEDSAVYLCASSPPGGGARTDTQYFGPGTRLTVL.

The table lists this clonotype with many counts. This chain links TRBV6-2 or TRBV6-3 with TRBJ1-5; the D is unclear. Germline CDR1 and CDR2: MNHEY and SVGEGT. The CDR3 is made up of 16 amino acids. Trimming shortened V by 6 bases and J by 0 bases, and 15 bases separated the two germline ends. The CDR3 DNA is TGTGCCAGCAGACCGGACTCCGGATATAGCAATCAGCCCCAGCATTTT. Residues: CASRPDSGYSNQPQHF.

This clonotype has more than one count but fewer than ten. This chain connects TRBV20-1 to TRBJ1-2; D remains ambiguous. Germline values: CDR1 DFQATT, CDR2 SNEGSKA (reference sequence). The length of the CDR3 is 13 residues. Trimming pared 6 bases from V and 4 bases from J, leaving 15 bases between. CDR3 nucleotides: TGCAGTGCCGCCGCCCCGGGGAGCTATGGCTACACCTTC. Amino acid sequence: CSAAAPGSYGYTF.

A few counts support this clonotype. V and J are TRBV9 and TRBJ2-7; weak D call: TRBD2 (6 bases). The CDR3 has 14 residues. Between the trimmed V and J ends, which lost 0 bases and 2 bases, there was a span of 9 bases. CDR1 and CDR2 (germline): SGDLS, YYNGEE. The CDR3 here is CASSVEAGTYEQYF. CDR3 coding DNA: TGTGCCAGCAGCGTAGAAGCGGGTACCTACGAGCAGTACTTC.